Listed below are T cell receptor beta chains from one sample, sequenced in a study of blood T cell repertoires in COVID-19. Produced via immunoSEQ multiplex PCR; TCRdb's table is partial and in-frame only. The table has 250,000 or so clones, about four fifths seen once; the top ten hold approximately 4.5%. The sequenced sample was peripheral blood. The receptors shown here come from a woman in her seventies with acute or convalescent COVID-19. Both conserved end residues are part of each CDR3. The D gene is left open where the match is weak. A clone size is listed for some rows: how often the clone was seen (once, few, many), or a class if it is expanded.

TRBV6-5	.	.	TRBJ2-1	CASSYSSEQFF	TGTGCCAGCAGTTACTCGAGTGAGCAGTTCTTC
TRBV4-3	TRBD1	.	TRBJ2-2	CASSQVRDSWNTGELFF	TGCGCCAGCAGCCAGGTCCGGGACAGCTGGAACACCGGGGAGCTGTTTTTT
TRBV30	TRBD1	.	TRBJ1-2	CAWWAGRGYGYTF	TGTGCCTGGTGGGCGGGCAGGGGGTATGGCTACACCTTC
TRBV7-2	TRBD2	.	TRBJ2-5	CASSPGPSGGGRGTQYF	TGTGCCAGCAGCCCAGGCCCTAGCGGGGGGGGTCGAGGGACCCAGTACTTC
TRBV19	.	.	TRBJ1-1	CASSINDMNTEAFF	TGTGCCAGTAGTATAAACGACATGAACACTGAAGCTTTCTTT
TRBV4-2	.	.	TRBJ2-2	CASSQEIAGDTGELFF	TGTGCCAGCAGCCAAGAAATAGCCGGGGACACCGGGGAGCTGTTTTTT
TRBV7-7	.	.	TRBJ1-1	CASSRWERGANTEAFF	TGTGCCAGCAGCCGTTGGGAGCGGGGAGCGAACACTGAAGCTTTCTTT
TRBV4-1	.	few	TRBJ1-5	CASSHPDRYDQPQHF	TGCGCCAGCAGCCATCCAGACAGGTACGACCAGCCCCAGCATTTT
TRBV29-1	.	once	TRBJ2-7	CSVEQLNRVHDYEQYF	TGCAGCGTTGAACAACTAAACAGGGTGCACGACTACGAGCAGTACTTC
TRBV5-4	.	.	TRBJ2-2	CASSLLASNTGELFF	TGTGCCAGCAGCTTGTTAGCGTCGAACACCGGGGAGCTGTTTTTT
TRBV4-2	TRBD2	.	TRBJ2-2	CASSQDVSGGAGELFF	TGTGCCAGCAGCCAAGATGTGAGCGGGGGGGCCGGGGAGCTGTTTTTT
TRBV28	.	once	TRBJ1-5	CASRGGGSNQPQHF	TGTGCCAGCAGGGGCGGGGGTAGCAATCAGCCCCAGCATTTT
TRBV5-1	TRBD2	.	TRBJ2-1	CASSLRLAGEQEQFF	TGCGCCAGCAGCTTGAGGCTAGCGGGGGAGCAAGAGCAGTTCTTC
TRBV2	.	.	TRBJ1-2	CASSASGYGYTF	TGTGCCAGCAGTGCCAGTGGCTATGGCTACACCTTC
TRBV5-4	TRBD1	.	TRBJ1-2	CASSTGQGTGYTF	TGTGCCAGCAGCACCGGACAGGGTACCGGCTACACCTTC
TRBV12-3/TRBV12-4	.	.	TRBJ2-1	CASSLGGFEFF	TGTGCCAGCAGCCTAGGAGGGTTCGAGTTCTTC